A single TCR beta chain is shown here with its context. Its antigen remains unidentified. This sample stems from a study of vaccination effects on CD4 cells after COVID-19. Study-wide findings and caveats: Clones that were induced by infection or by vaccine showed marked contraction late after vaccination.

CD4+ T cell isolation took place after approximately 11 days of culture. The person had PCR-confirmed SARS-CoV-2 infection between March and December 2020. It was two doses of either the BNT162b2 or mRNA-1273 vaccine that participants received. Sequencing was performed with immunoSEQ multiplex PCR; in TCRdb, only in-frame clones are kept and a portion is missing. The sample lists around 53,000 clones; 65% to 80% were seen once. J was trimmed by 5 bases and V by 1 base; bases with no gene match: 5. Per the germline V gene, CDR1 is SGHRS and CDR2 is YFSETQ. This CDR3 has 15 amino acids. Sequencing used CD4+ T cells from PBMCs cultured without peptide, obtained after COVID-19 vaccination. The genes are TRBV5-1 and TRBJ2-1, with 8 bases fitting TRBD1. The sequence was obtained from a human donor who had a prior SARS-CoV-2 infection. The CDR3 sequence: CASSLTDRENNEQFF. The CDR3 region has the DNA TGCGCCAGCAGCTTGACGGACAGGGAGAACAATGAGCAGTTCTTC.